Here is one TCR beta chain with its context. Its antigen is currently unknown. The data stem from a study of a mutant IDH1 vaccine in newly diagnosed glioma. Study-level background: Across weeks 1, 3, 5, 7, 11, 15, 19 and 23, patients received a vaccination each time, eight in all. Patients began vaccination 4-6 weeks after radiotherapy alone, or with temozolomide cycles. Broader study findings: Any relationship between pseudoprogression and changes in top peripheral T cell clonotypes seemed absent.

Clones were read by immunoSEQ multiplex PCR, and TCRdb kept only the in-frame ones, dropping some. The repertoire holds around 78,000 clones, with roughly 85% as singletons. The time point denotes: week 23, last vaccination. A single vaccine dose contained 300 ug of mutant IDH1 20-mer peptide, and topical imiquimod was used with it. Per the germline V gene, CDR1 is SSHAT and CDR2 is FNYEAQ (reference sequence). Trimming at V came to 6 bases and at J to 3 bases, leaving 8 bases not matched to a gene. The CDR3 length is 15 residues. This clonotype was obtained from a young man with glioma. Some clones in this sample may be carry-over from other donors' samples. Specimen: PBMCs, collected from a glioma patient whose treatment included an IDH1 peptide vaccine. The J gene is TRBJ2-3, the V gene TRBV7-7; 8 bases map to TRBD2. CDR3 sequence: CASSPIAGSTDTQYF. The CDR3 coding sequence is TGTGCCAGCAGTCCAATAGCGGGATCGACAGATACGCAGTATTTT.